This T cell receptor (beta chain) appears in the sequencing data of a study of cytomegalovirus exposure and HLA in healthy donors. Study results and limitations: Sequencing had likely introduced a cluster of highly shared sequence variants as an artifact.

It was with 60 Vbeta and 13 Jbeta primers that the PCR ran. Only in-frame clones appear in the TCRdb table, and some are missing; sequencing was by immunoSEQ multiplex PCR. Counted here are 180,000 or so clones, 9.5% occurring once; the ten biggest clones make up about 1.2%. The donors (healthy individuals) were bone marrow donors. In nominal health when sampled, donors likely had unrecorded immune exposures nonetheless. As to this clone: Its target is unknown.

V lost 11 bases, J lost 8 bases, and 15 bases stayed unmatched. Germline CDR1 MNHEY, CDR2 SVGAGI. The CDR3 consists of 14 residues. The sequenced material came from PBMCs. The source of this sequence is a woman aged 25 to 39 in good health and CMV-seropositive. The genes are TRBV6-5 and TRBJ2-1, with 7 bases that match TRBD2. Written as DNA, the CDR3 is TGTGCCTCAGCTCCGGGTTTGGGGGGGGATGAGCAGTTCTTC. It specifies CASAPGLGGDEQFF.